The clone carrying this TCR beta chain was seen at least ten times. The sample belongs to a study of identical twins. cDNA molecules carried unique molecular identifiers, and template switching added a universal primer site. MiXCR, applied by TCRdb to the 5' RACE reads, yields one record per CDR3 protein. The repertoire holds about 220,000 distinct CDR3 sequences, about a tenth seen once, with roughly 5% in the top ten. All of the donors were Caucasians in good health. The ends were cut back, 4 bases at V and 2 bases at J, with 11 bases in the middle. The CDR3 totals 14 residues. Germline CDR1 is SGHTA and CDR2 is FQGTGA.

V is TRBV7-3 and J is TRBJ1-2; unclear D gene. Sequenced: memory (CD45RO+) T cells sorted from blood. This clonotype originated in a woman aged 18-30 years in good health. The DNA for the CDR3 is TGTGCCAGCAGCTCCCCTGGAGTCAACTATGGCTACACCTTC. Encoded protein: CASSSPGVNYGYTF.